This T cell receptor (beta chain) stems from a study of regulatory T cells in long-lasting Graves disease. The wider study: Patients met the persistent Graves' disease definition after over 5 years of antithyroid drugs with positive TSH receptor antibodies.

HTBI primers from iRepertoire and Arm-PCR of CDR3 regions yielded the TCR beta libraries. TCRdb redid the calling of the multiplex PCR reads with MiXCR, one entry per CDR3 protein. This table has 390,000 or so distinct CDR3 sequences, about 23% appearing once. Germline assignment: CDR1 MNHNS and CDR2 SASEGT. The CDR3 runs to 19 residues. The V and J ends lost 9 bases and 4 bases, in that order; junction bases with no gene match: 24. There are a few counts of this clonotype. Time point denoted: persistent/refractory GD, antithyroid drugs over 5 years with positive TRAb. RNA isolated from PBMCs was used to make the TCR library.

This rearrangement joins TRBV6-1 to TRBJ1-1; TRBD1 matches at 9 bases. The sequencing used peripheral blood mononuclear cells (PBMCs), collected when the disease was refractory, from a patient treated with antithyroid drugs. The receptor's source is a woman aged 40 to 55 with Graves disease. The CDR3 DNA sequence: TGTGCCAGACTAAACAGGGGGCTTATTCAATACCAGGTGGGCACTGAAGCTTTCTTT. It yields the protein CARLNRGLIQYQVGTEAFF.